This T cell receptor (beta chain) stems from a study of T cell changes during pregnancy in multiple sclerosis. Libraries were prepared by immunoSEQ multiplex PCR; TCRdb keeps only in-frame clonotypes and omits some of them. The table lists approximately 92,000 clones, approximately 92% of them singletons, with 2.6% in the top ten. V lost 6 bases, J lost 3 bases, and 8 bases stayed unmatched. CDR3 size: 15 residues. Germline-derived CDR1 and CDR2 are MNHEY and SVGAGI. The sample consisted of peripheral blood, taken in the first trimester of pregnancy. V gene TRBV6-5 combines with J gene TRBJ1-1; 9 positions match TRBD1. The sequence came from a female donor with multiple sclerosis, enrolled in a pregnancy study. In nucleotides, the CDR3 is TGTGCCAGCAGGAGGACAGGGGTCTGGGACACTGAAGCTTTCTTT. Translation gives CASRRTGVWDTEAFF.